Shown below are 21 T cell receptor beta chains from a single sample sequenced in a study of blood T cells in healthy people across ages. Alongside a J-beta primer mix, a sample-barcoded 5' primer served in a second PCR lasting roughly 7 to 12 cycles. MiXCR, run by TCRdb on the 5' RACE reads, gives a single entry per CDR3 protein. The table shows 650,000 to 1,000,000 distinct CDR3 sequences, with around 36% occurring only once. The sample was blood. These receptors were taken from a man between 18 and 35 years old in good health.

This clonotype has a handful of counts. CDR3 nucleotides: TGTGCCAGCAGCCCCAGGGTATTGGACACTGAAGCTTTCTTT. It specifies CASSPRVLDTEAFF. The chain combines TRBV5-6 with TRBJ1-1; TRBD1 might be the D (5 bases). The germline V and J ends were trimmed by 4 bases and 3 bases, with 13 bases remaining between them. CDR3 length: 14 amino acids. Germline V gene lookup returns CDR1 SGHDT and CDR2 YYEEEE.

The chain uses TRBV6-6 and TRBJ2-7; 8 nucleotides line up with TRBD1. This CDR3 is built from 15 residues. V dropped 5 bases and J dropped 7; count of bases not matched to a gene: 13. Germline V lookup: CDR1 MNHNY, CDR2 SVGAGI (reference sequence). Here the CDR3 DNA reads TGTGCCAGCAGTACGCAGGGGGCTAACTACAATGAGCAGTACTTC. Its translation is CASSTQGANYNEQYF.

A word on this clonotype: A read error may account for a junction end that differs from germline. This sequence joins TRBV3-1 and TRBJ2-3; D remains unclear. Germline V gene data show CDR1 as LGHDT and CDR2 as YNNKEL (reference sequence). The CDR3 is 16 amino acids. In nucleotides, the CDR3 is TGTGCTAGCAGCCAAGTTCCCCTTTTGAGGACAGATACGCAGTATTTT. It yields the protein CASSQVPLLRTDTQYF.

This clonotype has more than one count but fewer than ten. The chain links TRBV4-3 to TRBJ1-1; maybe TRBD1 (5 bases). The germline V gene has CDR1 LGHNA and CDR2 YSLEER. The CDR3 runs to 15 residues. The V end lost 4 bases, the J end lost 1 base, and 13 bases lay between the germline ends. The CDR3 nucleotides read TGCGCCAGCAGCCCCACCGGGGCTTGGAACACTGAAGCTTTCTTT. Translation gives CASSPTGAWNTEAFF.

The chain employs TRBV12-3 or TRBV12-4 and TRBJ1-2, with TRBD1 matching over 7 bases. The junction had 19 bases not matched to a gene; V was cut back by 8 bases and J by 7 bases. This CDR3 has 16 residues. The CDR3 here is CASRRPGQNPSPGYTF. CDR3 nucleotide sequence: TGTGCCAGCCGTCGGCCGGGACAGAATCCTAGCCCTGGCTACACCTTC.

This clonotype was recorded many times. The chain recombines TRBV10-3 with TRBJ2-1; D possibly corresponds to TRBD2 (6 bases). The germline CDR1 and CDR2 sequences are ENHRY and SYGVKD. The CDR3 extends over 16 amino acids. V lost 0 bases to trimming and J lost 1 base, with 10 bases between them. The CDR3 is CAISESGRGSYNEQFF. The CDR3 DNA follows: TGTGCCATCAGTGAGTCGGGACGGGGGTCCTACAATGAGCAGTTCTTC.

This clonotype appeared a few times. The chain employs TRBV7-9 and TRBJ1-2, with a tentative D call TRBD1 (5 bases). This CDR3 has 14 amino acids. Germline loops: CDR1 SEHNR, CDR2 FQNEAQ (reference sequence). V lost 1 base and J lost 1, with 7 bases in between. The CDR3 protein is CASSLEQVNYGYTF. In DNA form, the CDR3 reads TGTGCCAGCAGCTTAGAACAGGTTAACTATGGCTACACCTTC.

This clonotype was detected only a few times. This rearrangement joins TRBV30 to TRBJ1-5; 10 bases align to TRBD1. CDR3 length: 15 amino acids. Germline V CDR1 and CDR2: GTSNPN, SVGIG (reference sequence). V shed 5 bases, J shed 0 bases, and the junction held 4 bases outside the gene matches. In DNA form, the CDR3 reads TGTGCCTGGGGGGGACAGGGGTATAGCAATCAGCCCCAGCATTTT. It is translated as CAWGGQGYSNQPQHF. The complete variable domain, with remaining parts taken from reference TRBV30 and TRBJ1-5, reads SQTIHQWPATLVQPVGSPLSLECTVEGTSNPNLYWYRQAAGRGLQLLFYSVGIGQISSEVPQNLSASRPQDRQFILSSKKLLLSDSGFYLCAWGGQGYSNQPQHFGDGTRLSIL.

The J gene is TRBJ2-7, the V gene TRBV6-2 or TRBV6-3; 8 nucleotides agree with TRBD2. The CDR3 has 17 amino acids. The trim removed 3 bases at V and 7 bases at J, leaving 17 bases unmatched. Germline V gene sequence: CDR1 MNHEY, CDR2 SVGEGT. CDR3 bases: TGTGCCAGCAGTTATGCAAGAGCGGGGGCCCGTTTCAATGAGCAGTACTTC. It yields the protein CASSYARAGARFNEQYF.

This chain joins TRBV12-3 or TRBV12-4 and TRBJ2-2, with D uncertain. Trimming cost V 7 bases and J 8 bases, with 8 bases left between them. The CDR3 contains 11 residues. This chain's CDR3 is CASTLQGELFF. The CDR3 DNA sequence: TGTGCCAGCACCTTGCAGGGGGAGCTGTTTTTT.

The J gene is TRBJ1-2, the V gene TRBV3-1, with 10 bases identical to TRBD1. The J segment lost 4 bases and the V segment lost 3 bases, leaving 14 bases of the junction unmatched. Germline V gene data show CDR1 as LGHDT and CDR2 as YNNKEL (reference sequence). The CDR3 loop spans 18 amino acids. DNA for the CDR3: TGTGCCAGCAGCCAGCATTCTGGGACAGGGGCGCTGAGCTATGGCTACACCTTC. It translates to CASSQHSGTGALSYGYTF.

The chain joins TRBV5-5 to TRBJ1-5; D is possibly TRBD1 (6 bases). The CDR3 loop spans 14 amino acids. Per the germline V gene, CDR1 is SGHKS and CDR2 is YYEKEE (reference sequence). With 5 bases removed from V and 0 bases from J, the gap between germline ends came to 9 bases. The CDR3 region is CASRGDISNQPQHF. In DNA, the CDR3 is TGTGCCAGCAGGGGGGACATTAGCAATCAGCCCCAGCATTTT. Variable domain in full (rest from reference TRBV5-5 and TRBJ1-5): DAGVTQSPTHLIKTRGQQVTLRCSPISGHKSVSWYQQVLGQGPQFIFQYYEKEERGRGNFPDRFSARQFPNYSSELNVNALLLGDSALYLCASRGDISNQPQHFGDGTRLSIL.

The chain combines TRBV10-3 with TRBJ2-7; the match to TRBD1 covers 7 bases. Germline values: CDR1 ENHRY, CDR2 SYGVKD. The CDR3 runs 16 residues. V lost 9 bases and J lost 0; bases outside the gene matches: 14. Here the CDR3 DNA reads TGTGCCATAACCCGGGACAGAGACCATCTCTCCTACGAGCAGTACTTC. It translates to CAITRDRDHLSYEQYF.

This clonotype was seen repeatedly, ten times or more. The J gene is TRBJ2-1, the V gene TRBV5-1; D is unresolved. Trimming removed 0 bases at V and 9 bases at J, with 10 bases between. Per the germline V gene, CDR1 is SGHRS and CDR2 is YFSETQ. The CDR3 consists of 13 residues. CDR3 sequence reads: CASSLDFAPEQFF. The CDR3, as DNA: TGCGCCAGCAGCTTGGATTTCGCGCCTGAGCAGTTCTTC.

Regarding this clonotype: At one of its ends the junction is not consistent with the germline gene, which may arise from a read error. V gene TRBV6-5 combines with J gene TRBJ2-3; 8 positions agree with TRBD1. CDR3 length: 12 amino acids. Germline V gives CDR1 MNHEY, CDR2 SVGAGI. The CDR3 nucleotides are TGTGCCAGCAGAAAACAGGGGGATATGCAGTATTTT. This gives the protein CASRKQGDMQYF.

The chain employs TRBV20-1 and TRBJ1-6, with D possibly TRBD1 on 6 matching bases. The germline V and J ends were trimmed by 4 bases and 10 bases, with 14 bases remaining between them. Germline-derived CDR1 and CDR2 are DFQATT and SNEGSKA (reference sequence). The CDR3 sequence is 13 residues long. The CDR3 coding sequence is TGCAGTGCTACACAGGGTGTGGAGTCACCCCTCCACTTT. It specifies CSATQGVESPLHF.

A remark on this clonotype: It may be a read error: a sequence one base away is much more abundant. V is TRBV11-2 and J is TRBJ2-1; 7 bases are a match to TRBD2. The J call may be in error: the DNA end matches TRBJ2-7 better. The CDR3 is 16 residues long. CDR1 SGHAT and CDR2 FQNNGV come from the germline V gene. The CDR3, as DNA: TGTGCCAGCAGCTTAATTCCCAGCGGGGCGAGCAATGAGCAGTACTTC. Translating it yields CASSLIPSGASNEQYF.

The chain recombines TRBV6-5 with TRBJ2-3; D might be TRBD2 (5 bases). Germline V CDR1 and CDR2: MNHEY, SVGAGI. Trimming left V 0 bases short and J 2 bases short, with 12 bases between. The CDR3 length is 16 residues. The CDR3 loop is CASSYSTGSNTDTQYF. As DNA, the CDR3 is TGTGCCAGCAGTTACTCAACGGGGAGTAACACAGATACGCAGTATTTT.

This clonotype was detected only a few times. This chain joins TRBV12-3 or TRBV12-4 and TRBJ2-4; the D call may be TRBD1 or TRBD2 (6 bases each). The germline V and J ends were trimmed by 0 bases and 15 bases, with 12 bases remaining between them. There are 12 residues in the CDR3. The CDR3 here is CASSLAGGGRYF. The CDR3 bases are TGTGCCAGCAGTTTAGCGGGGGGCGGAAGGTACTTC.

In this sample, this clonotype turned up many times. The chain carries TRBV9 and TRBJ1-2; D possibly corresponds to TRBD1 (5 bases). With 3 bases removed from V and 6 bases from J, the gap between germline ends came to 9 bases. Germline CDR1 SGDLS, CDR2 YYNGEE. The CDR3 is 12 amino acids. The CDR3 region has the DNA TGTGCCAGCAGCGAGGGGATTGATGGCTACACCTTC. Encoded protein: CASSEGIDGYTF. Looking up the rest from reference TRBV9 and TRBJ1-2 gives the full variable domain: DSGVTQTPKHLITATGQRVTLRCSPRSGDLSVYWYQQSLDQGLQFLIQYYNGEERAKGNILERFSAQQFPDLHSELNLSSLELGDSALYFCASSEGIDGYTFGSGTRLTVV.

J is TRBJ1-2 and V is TRBV20-1, with D possibly being TRBD1 (6 bases). Germline V CDR1 and CDR2: DFQATT, SNEGSKA (reference sequence). Deletions cut 7 bases from V and 8 bases from J, with 14 bases between. CDR3 size: 11 residues. CDR3: CSVPTGSGYTF. In DNA form, the CDR3 reads TGCAGTGTCCCTACAGGGTCCGGCTACACCTTC.